One and the same sample provided the 13 T cell receptor beta chains below, sequenced in a study of low-dose radiotherapy and immunotherapy resistance in tumors. Documented time point: before trial treatment. Alpha and beta chains were covered, as first-strand cDNA relied on TRAV- and TRBV-specific primers. Both a constant-region primer and a V-primer adapter served to amplify TCRs across roughly 20 PCR cycles. TCRdb reprocessed the reads via MiXCR and lists one record per CDR3 protein. The data contain approximately 90,000 distinct CDR3 sequences, 15% to 20% of them seen just once; the ten biggest clones take up about 2.5%. Sequencing was performed on PBMCs, taken before treatment. These receptors all stem from a male donor with prostate cancer.

V is TRBV5-4 and J is TRBJ1-3, with 7 nucleotides matching TRBD1. V was clipped by 2 bases and J by 2 bases; unmatched bases: 4. This CDR3 has 15 residues. Germline V CDR1 and CDR2: SGHNT, YYREEE (reference sequence). DNA of the CDR3: TGTGCCAGCAGCTTACCAACAGGGGCTGGAAACACCATATATTTT. This encodes CASSLPTGAGNTIYF.

In this sample, this clonotype turned up many times. This rearrangement joins TRBV7-6 to TRBJ2-3; 12 bases align to TRBD2. V was clipped by 5 bases and J by 5 bases; unmatched bases: 8. The germline gives CDR1 SGHVS, CDR2 FNYEAQ. The CDR3 sequence is 16 residues long. In nucleotides, the CDR3 is TGTGCCAGCAGCCGAGGGACTAGCGGGCCCTTAGATACGCAGTATTTT. This gives the protein CASSRGTSGPLDTQYF.

This clonotype was counted ten times or more. J is TRBJ1-5 and V is TRBV18, with TRBD1 as a possible D gene (5 bases). The length of the CDR3 is 18 residues. The germline gives CDR1 KGHSH, CDR2 LQKENI. Trimming removed 3 bases from V and 0 bases from J, with 18 bases in between. The DNA of the CDR3 is TGTGCCAGCTCACCCAGGGAAGCCAATATCTATAGCAATCAGCCCCAGCATTTT. It codes for CASSPREANIYSNQPQHF.

This clonotype was detected ten times or more. V usage is TRBV3-1 and J usage is TRBJ2-2; tentatively, D is TRBD1 or TRBD2 (5 bases each). Trimming removed 7 bases from V and 4 bases from J, with 13 bases in between. The germline gives CDR1 LGHDT, CDR2 YNNKEL (reference sequence). CDR3 length equals 14 residues. The CDR3 coding sequence is TGTGCCAGCACTTTCGGGGCGAGCACCGGGGAGCTGTTTTTT. Translation: CASTFGASTGELFF. Full variable domain (remainder filled in from reference TRBV3-1 and TRBJ2-2): DTAVSQTPKYLVTQMGNDKSIKCEQNLGHDTMYWYKQDSKKFLKIMFSYNNKELIINETVPNRFSPKSPDKAHLNLHINSLELGDSAVYFCASTFGASTGELFFGEGSRLTVL.

This clonotype was counted at least ten times. The chain is built from TRBV20-1 and TRBJ2-5; 7 bases agree with TRBD2. V shed 0 bases and J 0 bases; nucleotides not matched to a gene: 13. Germline values: CDR1 DFQATT, CDR2 SNEGSKA (reference sequence). The CDR3 has 18 residues. In DNA form, the CDR3 reads TGCAGTGCTAGAGATCGACTAGCCCACGTCGGGTACCAAGAGACCCAGTACTTC. Translated, it gives CSARDRLAHVGYQETQYF.

This clonotype was seen ten or more times. V and J are TRBV4-2 and TRBJ2-7; D might be TRBD2 (5 bases). V lost 4 bases, J lost 6 bases, and 16 bases lay in between. Germline lookup yields CDR1 LGHNA and CDR2 YNFKEQ. The CDR3 totals 14 residues. The DNA of the CDR3 is TGTGCCAGCAGCCCCCGGTCCTCCCGGGGCGAGCAGTACTTC. Residues: CASSPRSSRGEQYF.

This clonotype was seen at least ten times. The V and J genes are TRBV2 and TRBJ2-3; 10 bases fit TRBD2. Germline V gene data show CDR1 as SNHLY and CDR2 as FYNNEI. V was pared by 4 bases and J by 5 bases, with 3 bases of the junction left unmatched. The CDR3 is 14 amino acids. The CDR3 protein is CASSGLAGRDTQYF. The CDR3, as DNA: TGTGCCAGCAGTGGACTAGCGGGCCGAGATACGCAGTATTTT.

This clonotype came up many times. This chain connects TRBV13 to TRBJ2-3; TRBD1 matches at 8 bases. This CDR3 spans 15 amino acids. Germline CDR1 is PRHDT and CDR2 is FYEKMQ (reference sequence). The junction had 8 bases not matched to a gene; V was cut back by 5 bases and J by 4 bases. The CDR3 sequence is CASSDRGRGSDTQYF. DNA of the CDR3: TGTGCCAGCAGCGACAGGGGCAGGGGGTCAGATACGCAGTATTTT.

This clonotype was observed many times. The chain carries TRBV6-1 and TRBJ2-7; a possible D gene is TRBD1 (6 bases). The V end lost 6 bases, the J end lost 2 bases, and 8 bases lay between the germline ends. CDR1 and CDR2 (germline): MNHNS, SASEGT. The CDR3 is made up of 12 amino acids. The DNA for the CDR3 is TGTGCCAGCAGAGGACAGCCCTACGAGCAGTACTTC. Translation gives CASRGQPYEQYF.

This clonotype was detected once. One base separates it from a far larger clone, so it is likely a read error. The rearrangement joins TRBV7-9 to TRBJ1-5, with TRBD1 as a possible D gene (5 bases). The CDR3 is made up of 14 amino acids. CDR1 is SEHNR and CDR2 is FQNEAQ in the germline V gene (reference sequence). In DNA, the CDR3 is TGTACCAGCAGCTTAAACATCCAGGGACAGCCCCAGCATTTT. As protein: CTSSLNIQGQPQHF.

On this clonotype itself: A read error is likely here: a far larger clone is one base away. The chain recombines TRBV11-1 with TRBJ1-1; no clear D gene. CDR3 length equals 14 residues. Looked up from germline, CDR1 is SGHAT and CDR2 is FQDESV (reference sequence). CDR3 sequence (DNA): TGTGCCAGCACCTTAGGAAGGGTGAACACTGAAGCTTTCTTT. Protein product: CASTLGRVNTEAFF.

This clonotype was counted at least ten times. The gene calls are TRBV12-3 or TRBV12-4 and TRBJ2-3; 14 bases map to TRBD2. V lost 6 bases and J lost 4; bases outside the gene matches: 0. The CDR3 loop spans 14 amino acids. Here the CDR3 DNA reads TGTGCCAGCAGGACTAGCGGGGGGGCAGATACGCAGTATTTT. It translates to CASRTSGGADTQYF.

This clonotype was seen many times. The rearrangement links TRBV4-1 to TRBJ2-3; D perhaps matches TRBD2 (6 bases). The CDR3 contains 14 residues. Deletions cut 6 bases from V and 2 bases from J, with 12 bases between. CDR1 is MGHRA and CDR2 is YSYEKL in the germline V gene. The CDR3 bases are TGCGCCAGCAGGGCGGGACGGGCCACAGATACGCAGTATTTT. This gives the protein CASRAGRATDTQYF.